This T cell receptor beta chain appears in the sequencing data of a study of shared clonotypes between healthy human individuals. The wider study: With ages of 18 to 49, the donors were two women and a few men. Notes on the study in general: The four-donor shared clonotypes exceeded non-shared clonotypes in generation probability, with non-shared ones scoring lower.

The authors divided CD4+ cells into CD45RA+ naive and CD45RA-negative memory subsets. The repertoire was sequenced with immunoSEQ multiplex PCR; TCRdb's copy has only in-frame clones and lacks some. The sample lists 2 million to 2.5 million clones, around 95% occurring once. On this clone itself: Its antigen is unidentified.

The sequencing input was naive CD4+ T cells sorted from blood. The subset denotes: CD45RA+ positively selected. The source is a man between 18 and 35 years old in good health.

CDR3 residues: CAISETGPGREANEKLFF. DNA for the CDR3: TGTGCCATCAGTGAAACCGGCCCGGGGCGGGAGGCTAATGAAAAACTGTTTTTT. The V gene is TRBV10-3, the J gene TRBJ1-4; D is possibly TRBD1 (5 bases). The CDR3 covers 18 residues. The germline V gene encodes CDR1 ENHRY and CDR2 SYGVKD. Deletions cut 3 bases from V and 3 bases from J, with 20 bases between.